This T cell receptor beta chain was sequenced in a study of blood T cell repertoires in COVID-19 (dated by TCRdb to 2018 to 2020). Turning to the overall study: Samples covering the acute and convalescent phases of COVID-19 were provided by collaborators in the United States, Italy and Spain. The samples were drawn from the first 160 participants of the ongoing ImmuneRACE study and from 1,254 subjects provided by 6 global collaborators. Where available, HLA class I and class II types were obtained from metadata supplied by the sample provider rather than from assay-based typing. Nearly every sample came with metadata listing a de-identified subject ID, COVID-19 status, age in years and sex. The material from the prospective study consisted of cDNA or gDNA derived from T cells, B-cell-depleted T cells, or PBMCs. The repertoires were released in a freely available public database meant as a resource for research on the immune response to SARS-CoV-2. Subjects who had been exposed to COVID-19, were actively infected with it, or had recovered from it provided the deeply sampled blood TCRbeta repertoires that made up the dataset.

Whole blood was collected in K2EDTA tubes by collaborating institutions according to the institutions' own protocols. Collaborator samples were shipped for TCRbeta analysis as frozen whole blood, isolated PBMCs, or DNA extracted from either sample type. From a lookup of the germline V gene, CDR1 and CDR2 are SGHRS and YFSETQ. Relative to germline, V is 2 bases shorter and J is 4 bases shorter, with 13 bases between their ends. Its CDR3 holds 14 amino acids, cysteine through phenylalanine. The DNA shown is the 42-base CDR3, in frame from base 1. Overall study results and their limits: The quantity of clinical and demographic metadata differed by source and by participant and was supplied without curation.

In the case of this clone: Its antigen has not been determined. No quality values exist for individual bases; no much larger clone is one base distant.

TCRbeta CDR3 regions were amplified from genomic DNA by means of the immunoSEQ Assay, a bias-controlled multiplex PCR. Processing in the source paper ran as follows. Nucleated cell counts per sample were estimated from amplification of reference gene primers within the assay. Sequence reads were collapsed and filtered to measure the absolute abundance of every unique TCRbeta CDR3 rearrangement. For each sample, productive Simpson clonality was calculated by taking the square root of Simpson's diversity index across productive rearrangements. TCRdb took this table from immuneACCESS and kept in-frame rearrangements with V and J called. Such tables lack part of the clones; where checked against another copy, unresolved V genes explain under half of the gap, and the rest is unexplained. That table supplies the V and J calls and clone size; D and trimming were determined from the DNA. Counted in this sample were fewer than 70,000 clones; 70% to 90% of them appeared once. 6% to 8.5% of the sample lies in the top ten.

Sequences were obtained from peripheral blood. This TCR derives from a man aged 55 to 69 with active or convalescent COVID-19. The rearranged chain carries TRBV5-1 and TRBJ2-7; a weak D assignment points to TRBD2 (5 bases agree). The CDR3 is CASSFDGMGYEQYF. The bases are TGCGCCAGCAGCTTTGACGGGATGGGGTACGAGCAGTACTTC.